Listed here are 32 T cell receptor beta chains from one sample, sequenced in a study of radiation and T cells in renal cell carcinoma (dated by TCRdb to 2018 to 2020). The sample's time point, from its label and the paper: baseline pretreatment blood. The sample's treatment or condition label, in plain terms: 15 Gy SBRT to primary tumor, nephrectomy 4 weeks later. The library was prepared using the immunoSEQ multiplex PCR assay. Drawn from immuneACCESS, this table holds only the in-frame rearrangements with V and J called that TCRdb kept. Clones are partly lost; checked studies trace under half to an unresolved V gene and leave the rest unexplained. The sample contains 100,000 to 150,000 clones, roughly 80% of them found a single time. The ten largest clones take up about 2.9% of the sample. Sequences were derived from blood, sampled from a patient whose treatment included radiotherapy and nephrectomy. The source of these receptors is a woman aged 60-70 years with renal cell carcinoma.

In this sample, this clone turned up a few times. The CDR3 region is CASSDSGGDYGYTF. CDR3 coding DNA: TGTGCCAGCAGTGATTCTGGGGGAGACTATGGCTACACCTTC. The chain has TRBV2 and TRBJ1-2; D is possibly TRBD1 (5 bases). This CDR3 has 14 amino acids. Germline-derived CDR1 and CDR2 are SNHLY and FYNNEI. The V end was cut by 3 bases, the J end by 3 bases, with 11 bases between. Combining the CDR3 with reference TRBV2 and TRBJ1-2 gives the whole variable domain EPEVTQTPSHQVTQMGQEVILRCVPISNHLYFYWYRQILGQKVEFLVSFYNNEISEKSEIFDDQFSVERPDGSNFTLKIRSTKLEDSAMYFCASSDSGGDYGYTFGSGTRLTVV.

The chain links TRBV4-1 to TRBJ1-5, with no clear D. Germline loops: CDR1 MGHRA, CDR2 YSYEKL. There are 15 residues in the CDR3. V gave up 4 bases and J gave up 7 bases, with 17 bases separating them. The CDR3 nucleotides read TGCGCCAGCAGCCCTCAAGGAAGGGTGGGACAGCCCCAGCATTTT. The encoded protein is CASSPQGRVGQPQHF.

This sequence joins TRBV30 and TRBJ2-7; D gene ambiguous. The CDR3 length is 14 residues. The ends were cut back, 0 bases at V and 0 bases at J, with 9 bases in the middle. CDR1 GTSNPN and CDR2 SVGIG come from the germline V gene (reference sequence). This CDR3 is CAWSVSSFSYEQYF. The CDR3 DNA is TGTGCCTGGAGTGTATCCAGCTTCTCCTACGAGCAGTACTTC.

The chain links TRBV28 to TRBJ2-7; 9 bases are shared with TRBD1. The V gene end was trimmed by 6 bases and the J gene end by 3 bases; junction bases not matched to a gene: 6. Germline V lookup: CDR1 MDHEN, CDR2 SYDVKM. The CDR3 totals 14 residues. CDR3 nucleotides: TGTGCCAGCAGGGGGACAGGGACTCTCTACGAGCAGTACTTC. It codes for CASRGTGTLYEQYF.

The chain couples TRBV18 to TRBJ1-2; D unclear. Looked up from germline, CDR1 is KGHSH and CDR2 is LQKENI. The CDR3 contains 14 residues. V shed 0 bases and J shed 8 bases, with 13 bases lying between them. The CDR3 loop is CASSPPPPPWGYTF. The CDR3 DNA follows: TGTGCCAGCTCACCACCGCCCCCTCCTTGGGGCTACACCTTC.

The rearrangement uses TRBV19 and TRBJ1-5; TRBD1 agrees at 10 bases. CDR3 length equals 15 residues. Germline V gene sequence: CDR1 LNHDA, CDR2 SQIVND (reference sequence). V lost 6 bases, J lost 4 bases, and 6 bases stayed unmatched. CDR3 protein: CASRIRGQGNQPQHF. The CDR3 DNA reads TGTGCCAGTAGAATCCGGGGACAGGGGAATCAGCCCCAGCATTTT.

The J gene is TRBJ1-4, the V gene TRBV6-1; 7 bases map to TRBD1. Germline values: CDR1 MNHNS, CDR2 SASEGT. The V and J ends lost 6 bases and 8 bases, in that order; junction bases with no gene match: 9. The CDR3 spans 14 residues. CDR3 region: CASSRDSLGEKLFF. CDR3 bases: TGTGCCAGCAGCCGGGACAGCCTAGGCGAAAAACTGTTTTTT.

This chain joins TRBV9 and TRBJ1-5; D is uncertain. V was pared by 3 bases and J by 5 bases, with 12 bases between. The length of the CDR3 is 14 residues. The germline gives CDR1 SGDLS, CDR2 YYNGEE. In DNA, the CDR3 is TGTGCCAGCAGCGACGGGGTTAAGGATCAGCCCCAGCATTTT. Translation: CASSDGVKDQPQHF. The variable domain in full, completed from reference TRBV9 and TRBJ1-5, reads DSGVTQTPKHLITATGQRVTLRCSPRSGDLSVYWYQQSLDQGLQFLIQYYNGEERAKGNILERFSAQQFPDLHSELNLSSLELGDSALYFCASSDGVKDQPQHFGDGTRLSIL.

The CDR3 sequence: CAWTGPNYGYTF. The CDR3 nucleotides read TGTGCCTGGACCGGGCCTAACTATGGCTACACCTTC. This chain joins TRBV30 and TRBJ1-2, with unresolved D. In germline, CDR1 is GTSNPN, CDR2 SVGIG (reference sequence). This CDR3 region has 12 residues. The V gene lost 4 bases and the J gene lost 0 bases, with 6 bases spanning the gap.

The V gene is TRBV6-6, the J gene TRBJ2-7; 9 bases agree with TRBD1. This CDR3 has 15 residues. The V gene end was trimmed by 2 bases and the J gene end by 3 bases; junction bases not matched to a gene: 5. Per germline, CDR1 MNHNY and CDR2 SVGAGI (reference sequence). The CDR3: CASSYDETGGYEQYF. The CDR3 DNA follows: TGTGCCAGCAGTTACGACGAGACAGGGGGCTACGAGCAGTACTTC.

The V and J genes are TRBV18 and TRBJ2-2; D ambiguous. Germline V gives CDR1 KGHSH, CDR2 LQKENI. V was cut by 4 bases and J by 5 bases, with 17 bases left in between. The CDR3 runs 16 residues. In DNA, the CDR3 is TGTGCCAGCTCACTGCGGCAGGCGCTGGGGACCGGGGAGCTGTTTTTT. This codes for CASSLRQALGTGELFF.

The V gene is TRBV11-2, the J gene TRBJ1-1; no clear D gene. Trimming pared 2 bases from V and 2 bases from J, leaving 6 bases between. The CDR3 is made up of 13 amino acids. Germline values: CDR1 SGHAT, CDR2 FQNNGV. The CDR3 DNA reads TGTGCCAGCAGCTTAAATGGCAACACTGAAGCTTTCTTT. Encoded protein: CASSLNGNTEAFF.

The chain carries TRBV19 and TRBJ1-1; TRBD1 matches 9 bases. Trimming took 2 bases from V and 5 from J; bases not matched to a gene: 6. The CDR3 runs 15 residues. The V gene's germline CDR1 is LNHDA and CDR2 SQIVND (reference sequence). CDR3 sequence: CASSIINRGRTEAFF. CDR3 coding DNA: TGTGCCAGTAGTATAATTAACAGGGGGCGGACTGAAGCTTTCTTT.

The V gene is TRBV19, the J gene TRBJ1-5; D ambiguous. The germline CDR1 and CDR2 sequences are LNHDA and SQIVND (reference sequence). The V end lost 6 bases, the J end lost 6 bases, and 12 bases lay between the germline ends. The CDR3 sequence is 13 residues long. CDR3 nucleotide sequence: TGTGCCAGTAGCCCCGGTTTGGTTCAGCCCCAGCATTTT. It translates to CASSPGLVQPQHF.

The rearrangement joins TRBV29-1 to TRBJ1-2; 9 nucleotides match TRBD1. In germline, CDR1 is SQVTM, CDR2 ANQGSEA. The CDR3 spans 15 residues. With V trimmed by 1 base and J by 4 bases, 7 bases remained unmatched. This CDR3 reads CSVEVGTGIFYGYTF. DNA of the CDR3: TGCAGCGTTGAAGTTGGGACAGGGATTTTCTATGGCTACACCTTC.

This chain connects TRBV6-6 to TRBJ2-2; the D call may be TRBD1 or TRBD2 (6 bases each). The germline V and J ends were trimmed by 2 bases and 3 bases, with 7 bases remaining between them. The CDR3 is 14 amino acids. Looked up from germline, CDR1 is MNHNY and CDR2 is SVGAGI (reference sequence). The CDR3 nucleotides read TGTGCCAGCAGTTACAGGGGGGACACCGGGGAGCTGTTTTTT. It specifies CASSYRGDTGELFF.

The V call is TRBV2, the J call TRBJ2-7; D is unclear. The CDR3 loop spans 16 amino acids. Germline CDR1 and CDR2: SNHLY and FYNNEI. Trimming cost V 0 bases and J 3 bases, with 15 bases left between them. This chain's CDR3 is CASSEADGSPNYEQYF. The DNA for the CDR3 is TGTGCCAGCAGTGAAGCGGATGGCAGCCCAAACTACGAGCAGTACTTC.

V and J are TRBV11-2 and TRBJ1-4; D is possibly TRBD1 (5 bases). This CDR3 is 16 amino acids long. CDR1 is SGHAT, CDR2 FQNNGV, per germline. Trimming removed 5 bases from V and 1 base from J, with 14 bases in between. CDR3 DNA sequence: TGTGCCAGCAGCCCTGCATTTGGGGGAACTAATGAAAAACTGTTTTTT. It encodes CASSPAFGGTNEKLFF.

This chain joins TRBV2 and TRBJ1-2; D gene uncertain. V gave up 6 bases and J gave up 2 bases, with 28 bases separating them. Germline CDR1 reads SNHLY; CDR2 reads FYNNEI. The CDR3 runs 19 residues. The CDR3, as DNA: TGTGCCAGCAGATTGGAAGGGTCCAGTACTTTTCAACAAAACTATGGCTACACCTTC. Its translation is CASRLEGSSTFQQNYGYTF.

This chain joins TRBV7-2 and TRBJ2-5; 11 bases agree with TRBD2. CDR1 is SGHTA and CDR2 is FQGNSA in the germline V gene. Germline trimming cut 3 bases from V and 5 bases from J; bases unmatched to any gene: 5. The CDR3 spans 15 residues. In DNA form, the CDR3 reads TGTGCCAGCAGCTTCACTAGCGGGGGTGGGGAGACCCAGTACTTC. Translation gives CASSFTSGGGETQYF.

The V call is TRBV7-6, the J call TRBJ2-7; the D is unclear. Germline V lookup: CDR1 SGHVS, CDR2 FNYEAQ. The CDR3 is made up of 15 amino acids. Trimming pared 1 base from V and 2 bases from J, leaving 12 bases between. Here the CDR3 reads CASSLGAGGTYEQYF. DNA for the CDR3: TGTGCCAGCAGCTTAGGTGCTGGTGGTACCTACGAGCAGTACTTC. The full variable domain, its missing parts supplied by reference TRBV7-6 and TRBJ2-7, is GAGVSQSPRYKVTKRGQDVALRCDPISGHVSLYWYRQALGQGPEFLTYFNYEAQQDKSGLPNDRFSAERPEGSISTLTIQRTEQRDSAMYRCASSLGAGGTYEQYFGPGTRLTVT.

This sequence joins TRBV19 and TRBJ2-5; D unresolved. Germline V gene sequence: CDR1 LNHDA, CDR2 SQIVND (reference sequence). Trimming pared 4 bases from V and 3 bases from J, leaving 9 bases between. This CDR3 contains 13 residues. The CDR3 region is CASSTTRKETQYF. CDR3 nucleotide sequence: TGTGCCAGTAGTACGACACGTAAAGAGACCCAGTACTTC.

This clone has just one count. The rearrangement links TRBV6-6 to TRBJ2-7; maybe TRBD2 (6 bases). Trimming took 1 base from V and 4 from J, leaving 11 bases between them. The CDR3 runs 14 residues. Germline CDR1 and CDR2: MNHNY and SVGAGI (reference sequence). In nucleotides, the CDR3 is TGTGCCAGCAGTTACTATGGGGAGGCGTACGAGCAGTACTTC. Protein: CASSYYGEAYEQYF.

The chain combines TRBV9 with TRBJ2-2; no firm D call. Germline assignment: CDR1 SGDLS and CDR2 YYNGEE. The CDR3 is 14 amino acids. V lost 0 bases to trimming and J lost 3 bases, with 6 bases between them. The CDR3 region is CASSVERYTGELFF. The CDR3 nucleotides read TGTGCCAGCAGCGTAGAAAGGTACACCGGGGAGCTGTTTTTT. The variable domain in full, with the rest retrieved from reference TRBV9 and TRBJ2-2, is DSGVTQTPKHLITATGQRVTLRCSPRSGDLSVYWYQQSLDQGLQFLIQYYNGEERAKGNILERFSAQQFPDLHSELNLSSLELGDSALYFCASSVERYTGELFFGEGSRLTVL.

This clone was observed a handful of times. This rearrangement joins TRBV5-1 to TRBJ1-1; D is unresolved. Trimming cost V 3 bases and J 1 base, with 7 bases left between them. CDR1 and CDR2 from the germline V gene are SGHRS and YFSETQ. The CDR3 is 13 residues long. The CDR3 DNA reads TGCGCCAGCAGCTCGGCAGGGAACACTGAAGCTTTCTTT. Its protein product is CASSSAGNTEAFF.

The chain is built from TRBV18 and TRBJ1-5, with D possibly matching TRBD1 (6 bases). In germline, CDR1 is KGHSH, CDR2 LQKENI. Trimming shortened V by 2 bases and J by 2 bases, and 13 bases separated the two germline ends. The CDR3 is 16 amino acids. CDR3 sequence reads: CASSPYRDTGNQPQHF. Here the CDR3 DNA reads TGTGCCAGCTCACCATATAGGGACACCGGCAATCAGCCCCAGCATTTT. Filled out from reference TRBV18 and TRBJ1-5, the complete variable domain reads NAGVMQNPRHLVRRRGQEARLRCSPMKGHSHVYWYRQLPEEGLKFMVYLQKENIIDESGMPKERFSAEFPKEGPSILRIQQVVRGDSAAYFCASSPYRDTGNQPQHFGDGTRLSIL.

The rearrangement links TRBV6-4 to TRBJ2-1; 9 bases map to TRBD1. Per germline, CDR1 MRHNA and CDR2 SNTAGT. V shed 2 bases, J shed 9 bases, and the junction held 5 bases outside the gene matches. This CDR3 contains 14 residues. For the CDR3, the DNA is TGTGCCAGCAGTGACCGGGACAGGGTAGGTGAGCAGTTCTTC. Its protein is CASSDRDRVGEQFF.

This rearrangement joins TRBV4-3 to TRBJ1-5; 12 nucleotides agree with TRBD1. Germline V gene lookup returns CDR1 LGHNA and CDR2 YSLEER. The V gene end was trimmed by 3 bases and the J gene end by 6 bases; junction bases not matched to a gene: 3. The CDR3 contains 15 residues. The CDR3 DNA is TGCGCCAGCAGCCAGGGGACAGGGGGCGTTCAGCCCCAGCATTTT. Its protein is CASSQGTGGVQPQHF.

The genes are TRBV7-2 and TRBJ1-3, with D hard to call. Germline V gene lookup returns CDR1 SGHTA and CDR2 FQGNSA. CDR3 length equals 14 residues. Trimming pared 1 base from V and 9 bases from J, leaving 13 bases between. The DNA of the CDR3 is TGTGCCAGCAGCTTAGTGGCAGGCGTGACCACCATATATTTT. Translating gives CASSLVAGVTTIYF.

V usage is TRBV28 and J usage is TRBJ1-4; 7 bases map to TRBD1. This CDR3 is built from 14 residues. CDR1 is MDHEN and CDR2 is SYDVKM in the germline V gene. With 6 bases clipped from V and 7 bases from J, the junction kept 8 bases outside the gene matches. CDR3 sequence reads: CASRSGGAGEKLFF. The CDR3 nucleotides are TGTGCCAGCAGATCAGGGGGTGCGGGTGAAAAACTGTTTTTT.

The count of this clone is one. J is TRBJ2-1 and V is TRBV7-2; 9 bases line up with TRBD1. CDR3 length equals 16 residues. CDR1 is SGHTA, CDR2 FQGNSA, per germline. The junction had 10 bases not matched to a gene; V was cut back by 3 bases and J by 7 bases. The CDR3, as DNA: TGTGCCAGCAGCTTGCTCGGGACAGGGTCTTGGAATGAGCAGTTCTTC. This encodes CASSLLGTGSWNEQFF. Looking up the rest from reference TRBV7-2 and TRBJ2-1 gives the full variable domain: GAGVSQSPSNKVTEKGKDVELRCDPISGHTALYWYRQSLGQGLEFLIYFQGNSAPDKSGLPSDRFSAERTGGSVSTLTIQRTQQEDSAVYLCASSLLGTGSWNEQFFGPGTRLTVL.

This clone was seen only once. The chain combines TRBV29-1 with TRBJ2-7; 11 bases are a match to TRBD1. The better agreement between TRBJ2-1 and the DNA end casts doubt on the J call. Germline V lookup: CDR1 SQVTM, CDR2 ANQGSEA. This CDR3 contains 13 residues. The CDR3 reads CSTGQGAINEQFF. CDR3 coding DNA: TGCAGCACAGGACAGGGGGCGATCAATGAGCAGTTCTTC.